The 14 T cell receptor beta chains below were found in one sample sequenced in a study of blood T cell repertoires in COVID-19. The table came from immunoSEQ multiplex PCR; TCRdb's copy has only in-frame clones and leaves some out. The table shows about 50,000 clones, with 85% to 90% occurring only once. Sequences were obtained from peripheral blood. The receptor source for this set is a human donor in a cohort sampled during active COVID-19.

The chain carries TRBV6-5 and TRBJ1-1, with D unresolved. The length of the CDR3 is 12 residues. Germline loops: CDR1 MNHEY, CDR2 SVGAGI. V lost 7 bases to trimming and J lost 5 bases, with 11 bases between them. The CDR3 reads CASIFGGTEAFF. CDR3 nucleotide sequence: TGTGCCAGCATCTTCGGCGGGACTGAAGCTTTCTTT.

V gene TRBV9 combines with J gene TRBJ2-2; D is uncertain. V was shortened by 0 bases and J by 8 bases, with 11 bases between the two germline ends. CDR1 is SGDLS and CDR2 is YYNGEE in the germline V gene. The CDR3 has 14 amino acids. CDR3 sequence reads: CASSVVLSSGELFF. CDR3 sequence (DNA): TGTGCCAGCAGCGTAGTCTTGAGTTCGGGGGAGCTGTTTTTT.

The gene calls are TRBV7-2 and TRBJ2-7; D is possibly TRBD2 (6 bases). CDR1 SGHTA and CDR2 FQGNSA come from the germline V gene. V dropped 3 bases and J dropped 7 bases, with 22 bases sitting between them. The CDR3 has 16 amino acids. The DNA of the CDR3 is TGTGCCAGCAGCTTGGCGGGGACCCCTACCTGGGGGGAGCAGTACTTC. It encodes CASSLAGTPTWGEQYF. The variable domain in full, with the rest retrieved from reference TRBV7-2 and TRBJ2-7, is GAGVSQSPSNKVTEKGKDVELRCDPISGHTALYWYRQSLGQGLEFLIYFQGNSAPDKSGLPSDRFSAERTGGSVSTLTIQRTQQEDSAVYLCASSLAGTPTWGEQYFGPGTRLTVT.

This clone has only one observation. This sequence joins TRBV12-5 and TRBJ1-5; the D is unclear. V lost 7 bases and J lost 0, with 7 bases in between. The germline V gene has CDR1 LGHNT and CDR2 FRNRAP. CDR3 length equals 13 residues. CDR3 protein: CASALNSNQPQHF. The CDR3 nucleotides read TGTGCTAGTGCCTTAAATAGCAATCAGCCCCAGCATTTT.

The J gene is TRBJ1-2, the V gene TRBV13, with 8 bases fitting TRBD1. Germline CDR1 and CDR2: PRHDT and FYEKMQ (reference sequence). CDR3 length: 15 residues. V gave up 4 bases and J gave up 4 bases; unmatched junction bases: 8. The CDR3 here is CASSWTGFSGYGYTF. Here the CDR3 DNA reads TGTGCCAGCAGCTGGACAGGGTTTAGCGGCTATGGCTACACCTTC.

J is TRBJ2-7 and V is TRBV5-5; D is perhaps TRBD1 (5 bases). Germline values: CDR1 SGHKS, CDR2 YYEKEE (reference sequence). Trimming stripped 5 bases from V and 2 bases from J, with 20 bases between. CDR3 size: 16 residues. The DNA of the CDR3 is TGTGCCAGCAGTACTTCAGGGATGGGTTTCCCCTACGAGCAGTACTTC. This gives the protein CASSTSGMGFPYEQYF.

This rearrangement joins TRBV30 to TRBJ2-1; 12 nucleotides line up with TRBD2. Per germline, CDR1 GTSNPN and CDR2 SVGIG (reference sequence). This CDR3 region has 15 residues. The V segment lost 0 bases and the J segment 4 bases; nucleotides outside the gene matches: 1. CDR3 in amino acids: CAWSVGLAGYNEQFF. DNA of the CDR3: TGTGCCTGGAGTGTCGGACTAGCGGGATACAATGAGCAGTTCTTC.

The V call is TRBV28, the J call TRBJ2-7; 10 positions agree with TRBD2. The V and J ends lost 4 bases and 4 bases, in that order; junction bases with no gene match: 4. Germline values: CDR1 MDHEN, CDR2 SYDVKM. CDR3 length: 14 amino acids. This chain's CDR3 is CASSSSGRWYEQYF. For the CDR3, the DNA is TGTGCCAGCAGTTCTAGCGGGAGATGGTACGAGCAGTACTTC.

This rearrangement joins TRBV5-1 to TRBJ2-7, with TRBD1 matching 9 bases. From germline, CDR1 is SGHRS and CDR2 YFSETQ. J lost 6 bases, V lost 4 bases, and 11 bases had no gene match. The CDR3 has 15 amino acids. The CDR3 protein is CASSAAGQGSREQYF. The CDR3, as DNA: TGCGCCAGCAGCGCAGCGGGACAGGGTTCGCGCGAGCAGTACTTC. The whole variable domain, filled in from reference TRBV5-1 and TRBJ2-7, reads KAGVTQTPRYLIKTRGQQVTLSCSPISGHRSVSWYQQTPGQGLQFLFEYFSETQRNKGNFPGRFSGRQFSNSRSEMNVSTLELGDSALYLCASSAAGQGSREQYFGPGTRLTVT.

This rearrangement joins TRBV6-5 to TRBJ1-6; D gene uncertain. CDR1 and CDR2 from the germline V gene are MNHEY and SVGAGI. Trimming took off 5 bases at V and 8 bases at J, with 10 bases between the two ends. This CDR3 is built from 13 residues. This CDR3 is CASSLVSDSPLHF. The CDR3 DNA follows: TGTGCCAGCAGTCTCGTTTCTGATTCACCCCTCCACTTT.

The rearrangement uses TRBV6-5 and TRBJ1-1; the D gene is possibly TRBD1 (5 bases). Germline-derived CDR1 and CDR2 are MNHEY and SVGAGI. V shed 2 bases and J shed 3 bases, with 7 bases lying between them. The CDR3 is 13 residues long. The CDR3 loop is CASSYGGDTEAFF. The CDR3 DNA follows: TGTGCCAGCAGTTACGGGGGGGACACTGAAGCTTTCTTT.

The chain recombines TRBV29-1 with TRBJ1-2; weak D call: TRBD1 (6 bases). Trimming removed 7 bases from V and 2 bases from J, with 11 bases in between. In germline, CDR1 is SQVTM, CDR2 ANQGSEA. The CDR3 loop spans 12 amino acids. The CDR3, as DNA: TGCAGCGGACTGACAGGCAACTATGGCTACACCTTC. Residues: CSGLTGNYGYTF.

This clone was observed a single time. The chain is built from TRBV7-9 and TRBJ2-5, with a possible D match to TRBD1 (6 bases). This CDR3 region has 13 residues. Germline CDR1 reads SEHNR; CDR2 reads FQNEAQ (reference sequence). V was cut by 6 bases and J by 3 bases, with 11 bases left in between. The CDR3 nucleotides are TGTGCCAGCAGGAAAAAGGGGGAAGAGACCCAGTACTTC. Amino acid sequence: CASRKKGEETQYF.

V gene TRBV19 combines with J gene TRBJ2-2; 10 bases line up with TRBD2. The junction had 3 bases not matched to a gene; V was cut back by 4 bases and J by 7 bases. The CDR3 spans 14 residues. Germline V CDR1 and CDR2: LNHDA, SQIVND (reference sequence). In nucleotides, the CDR3 is TGTGCCAGTAGTACCGTAGCGGGAGGCGGGGAGCTGTTTTTT. This gives the protein CASSTVAGGGELFF.